Listed here is a single T cell receptor beta chain. There is no known antigen for this receptor. No much larger clone is present one base from it, and per-base qualities are unavailable. The record originates from a study of blood T cell repertoires in COVID-19 (TCRdb year 2020). In the study overall: Samples covering the acute and convalescent phases of COVID-19 were provided by collaborators in the United States, Italy and Spain. The material from the prospective study consisted of cDNA or gDNA derived from T cells, B-cell-depleted T cells, or PBMCs. The dataset comprised deeply sampled blood TCRbeta repertoires from subjects exposed to, actively infected with, or recovered from COVID-19. The repertoires were released in a freely available public database intended as a resource for research on the immune response to SARS-CoV-2. The samples were drawn from the first 160 participants of the ongoing ImmuneRACE study and from 950 to 1,500 subjects provided by 6 global collaborators. The sample metadata nearly always contained a de-identified subject ID, COVID-19 status, age in years and sex. HLA class I and class II types, where available, came from metadata supplied by the sample provider rather than from assay-based typing. Overall study results and their limits: The amount of clinical and demographic metadata varied by source and participant and was provided uncurated.

Spanning cysteine to phenylalanine, the CDR3 consists of 17 amino acids. Only the CDR3 DNA is retained, 51 bases long and in frame from the first base. The germline V gene supplies CDR1 KGHSH and CDR2 LQKENI. For this chain, trimming is 5 bases at the V end and 6 bases at the J end, and the number of junction bases without a gene match is 13. TCRbeta CDR3 regions were amplified from genomic DNA using the immunoSEQ Assay, a bias-controlled multiplex PCR. The published analysis was carried out like this. The number of nucleated cells in each sample was estimated by amplification of reference gene primers within the assay. To quantify the absolute abundance of each unique TCRbeta CDR3 rearrangement, sequence reads were collapsed and filtered. For each sample, productive Simpson clonality was calculated as the square root of Simpson's diversity index over productive rearrangements. In its TCRdb copy, this immuneACCESS table keeps in-frame sequences only and misses some clones. Where compared with another copy, unresolved V genes explain less than half of these, and the others have no known cause. V and J calls and clone size are those listed in that table; D and trimming were worked out from the DNA. This sample comprises 200,000 to 300,000 clones, 75% to 90% of them detected only once. Under 2% of the sample belongs to the ten largest clones.

Each collaborating institution followed its own protocols to collect whole blood in K2EDTA tubes. For TCRbeta analysis, collaborators shipped samples in one of three forms: frozen whole blood, isolated PBMCs, or DNA extracted from either of those sample types. The origin of this receptor is a man aged 30-40 years with active or convalescent COVID-19. Rearrangement joined TRBV18 to TRBJ2-2; 9 bases in the middle match TRBD1. Material for sequencing was peripheral blood. The CDR3 protein is CASSSDLGTGTPGELFF. The DNA sequence follows: TGTGCCAGCTCATCTGACCTCGGGACAGGGACGCCCGGGGAGCTGTTTTTT.